Listed below are T cell receptor beta chains from one sample, sequenced in a study of T cell responses to AZD1222 COVID-19 vaccine. Only in-frame clones appear in the TCRdb table, and some are missing; sequencing was by immunoSEQ multiplex PCR. The sample yields tens of thousands of clones, roughly four fifths seen once. The material sequenced was peripheral blood, taken on day 0 of AZD1222 vaccination. These TCRs come from an adult in good health. Both conserved end residues are trimmed from each CDR3. A clone size is listed for some rows: how often the clone was seen (once, few, many), or a class if it is expanded.

J | size | V | CDR3
TRBJ1-6 | - | TRBV11-2 | ASSLVDNSPLH
TRBJ2-2 | - | TRBV6-5 | ASSPGLNTGELF
TRBJ1-4 | - | TRBV19 | ASSIRRSNEKLF
TRBJ1-5 | - | TRBV6-4 | ASSEGSLSPQH
TRBJ1-4 | - | TRBV13 | ASDPTGGIEEKLF
TRBJ1-1 | - | TRBV5-1 | ASSLGSGGGNTEAF
TRBJ2-2 | - | TRBV19 | ASSIYGTQNTGELF
TRBJ1-1 | - | TRBV7-2 | ASSGTQGFTEAF
TRBJ1-5 | - | TRBV5-5 | ASSFDLGNQPQH
TRBJ2-2 | - | TRBV5-8 | ASSLPGAATGELF
TRBJ2-7 | - | TRBV27 | ASSSNPWGYEQY
TRBJ2-7 | - | TRBV27 | ASSLWSARGPYEQY
TRBJ2-7 | - | TRBV3-1/TRBV3-2 | ASSLLGVEQY
TRBJ2-3 | - | TRBV7-8 | ASSSTGTGSTDTQY
TRBJ1-2 | - | TRBV7-3 | ASSSTGDPHGYT
TRBJ2-3 | - | TRBV6-1 | ASSEGGGGPYDTQY
TRBJ2-2 | once | TRBV14 | ASSQISPGELF
TRBJ2-1 | few | TRBV7-8 | ASSPIGGAGDVQQF
TRBJ2-7 | - | TRBV4-3 | ASSQDRRGGSNEQY
TRBJ2-3 | - | TRBV28 | ASSFTVWTDTQY
TRBJ2-3 | - | TRBV3-1/TRBV3-2 | ASSHGTTGTDTQY
TRBJ1-2 | - | TRBV5-6 | ASSLGIAANYGYT
TRBJ1-4 | - | TRBV7-9 | ASSHQLATNEKLF
TRBJ1-1 | - | TRBV21-1 | ASSKAMGGFAEAF
TRBJ1-6 | - | TRBV7-3 | ASSLRAGGLDSPLH
TRBJ2-3 | - | TRBV19 | ASSPTGATDTQY
TRBJ1-3 | few | TRBV19 | ASSIPGPETSGNTIY
TRBJ1-5 | once | TRBV5-6 | ASSLSDRGGQPQH
TRBJ2-2 | - | TRBV18 | ASSPSMSGGNTGELF
TRBJ1-4 | few | TRBV6-1 | ASSEAGSFSTNEKLF
TRBJ2-3 | once | TRBV6-2/TRBV6-3 | ASSPLRGSTDTQY
TRBJ2-3 | - | TRBV25-1 | ASSGGLGTDTQY
TRBJ2-3 | - | TRBV7-3 | ASSLRRGGADTQY
TRBJ2-1 | few | TRBV28 | ASSFYGTGYNEQF
TRBJ1-4 | - | TRBV27 | ASSLRTGNNEKLF
TRBJ2-7 | - | TRBV5-5 | ASSRTTSEQY
TRBJ1-2 | - | TRBV30 | AWKTVISAGYGYT
TRBJ2-7 | once | TRBV10-1 | ASSDRSQAHEQY
TRBJ2-2 | - | TRBV7-2 | ASSLVGGANTGELF
TRBJ2-5 | - | TRBV6-2/TRBV6-3 | ASSLDNGGSGETQY